The rows below give T cell receptor beta chains drawn from one sample of a study of blood T cell repertoires in COVID-19. Generated by immunoSEQ multiplex PCR, the TCRdb table keeps only in-frame clones and is missing some. The data show 150,000 or so clones, with more than 80% seen just once and around an eighth held by the top ten. Sequences were obtained from peripheral blood. These receptor sequences come from a man aged 18 to 30 with COVID-19, enrolled during active disease. Both conserved end residues are part of each CDR3. A D gene is named only where the DNA matches it firmly. Clone size appears in some rows only: once, few, many, or a class for an expanded clone.

>.|TRBV6-5|.|TRBJ2-1
CASSRLGNEQFF
TGTGCCAGCAGTCGACTAGGGAATGAGCAGTTCTTC
>.|TRBV6-2/TRBV6-3|.|TRBJ1-6
CASSSQESSPLHF
TGTGCCAGCAGTTCCCAGGAAAGTTCACCCCTCCACTTT
>.|TRBV30|once|TRBJ2-5
CAWSQGETQYF
TGTGCCTGGAGTCAGGGGGAGACCCAGTACTTC
>.|TRBV6-5|.|TRBJ2-7
CASSLSERTYEQYF
TGTGCCAGCAGTTTGAGCGAGAGAACCTACGAGCAGTACTTC
>.|TRBV5-1|few|TRBJ1-2
CASSLTAANYGYTF
TGCGCCAGCAGCTTGACGGCGGCGAACTATGGCTACACCTTC
>.|TRBV5-1|.|TRBJ2-2
CASSLAVAANTGELFF
TGCGCCAGCAGCTTGGCCGTAGCGGCGAACACCGGGGAGCTGTTTTTT
>.|TRBV5-6|.|TRBJ1-4
CASSLGFYGNEKLLF
TGTGCCAGCAGCTTGGGGTTCTACGGGAATGAAAAACTGCTTTTT
>.|TRBV12-2|.|TRBJ2-7
CASRSPTGTRDPRDEQYF
TGTGCAAGTCGCTCGCCAACCGGGACACGCGACCCCCGAGACGAGCAGTACTTC
>TRBD1|TRBV4-3|.|TRBJ2-7
CASSQDRGTGGYEQYF
TGCGCCAGCAGCCAAGATCGGGGGACAGGGGGCTACGAGCAGTACTTC
>.|TRBV19|.|TRBJ1-6
CASSGNRERSNSPLHF
TGTGCCAGTAGTGGAAACAGGGAAAGGTCGAATTCACCCCTCCACTTT
>.|TRBV5-5|.|TRBJ1-1
CASSLQGTNTEAFF
TGTGCCAGCAGCTTGCAGGGGACGAACACTGAAGCTTTCTTT
>TRBD1|TRBV7-2|.|TRBJ1-1
CASSLGGQLRGEAFF
TGTGCCAGCAGCTTAGGGGGACAGCTCCGCGGTGAAGCTTTCTTT
>TRBD2|TRBV27|.|TRBJ2-3
CASWGGSFTDTQYF
TGTGCCAGCTGGGGGGGGAGTTTCACAGATACGCAGTATTTT
>TRBD2|TRBV6-4|.|TRBJ2-1
CASSGLAGGSANEQFF
TGTGCCAGCAGTGGGCTAGCGGGTGGCTCCGCCAATGAGCAGTTCTTC
>TRBD2|TRBV18|.|TRBJ2-1
CASSPGTRGLEQFF
TGTGCCAGCTCACCCGGGACTAGGGGTCTTGAGCAGTTCTTC
>.|TRBV11-2|.|TRBJ2-4
CASSLVWTGKNIQYF
TGTGCCAGCAGCTTAGTATGGACTGGCAAAAACATTCAGTACTTC
>TRBD1|TRBV24-1|.|TRBJ2-2
CATRGTATGELFF
TGTGCCACCAGGGGGACAGCTACCGGGGAGCTGTTTTTT
>TRBD1|TRBV6-5|few|TRBJ2-5
CASTGQAVQETQYF
TGTGCCAGCACGGGACAGGCAGTTCAAGAGACCCAGTACTTC
>.|TRBV12-3/TRBV12-4|.|TRBJ1-1
CASTVGENTEAFF
TGTGCCAGCACCGTCGGGGAGAACACTGAAGCTTTCTTT
>.|TRBV11-2|.|TRBJ1-1
CASSLDRGSMNTEAFF
TGTGCCAGCAGCTTAGACCGGGGGTCCATGAACACTGAAGCTTTCTTT
>TRBD1|TRBV28|.|TRBJ2-7
CASSPRTGGDEQYF
TGTGCCAGCAGTCCCAGGACAGGGGGCGACGAGCAGTACTTC
>.|TRBV30|.|TRBJ1-4
CAWSLGGEAEKLLF
TGTGCCTGGAGTCTGGGGGGTGAAGCTGAAAAACTGCTTTTT
>TRBD2|TRBV24-1|.|TRBJ2-3
CATSDHRGLAGGADTQYF
TGTGCCACCAGTGATCACCGAGGACTAGCGGGAGGAGCAGATACGCAGTATTTT
>.|TRBV6-5|.|TRBJ1-4
CASSYSGGANEKLFF
TGTGCCAGCAGTTACTCCGGGGGAGCTAATGAAAAACTGTTTTTT
>TRBD2|TRBV28|.|TRBJ2-3
CASKAGGLTDTQYF
TGTGCCAGCAAAGCGGGAGGACTCACAGATACGCAGTATTTT
>TRBD1|TRBV10-1|.|TRBJ2-3
CASSEGGQVTDTQYF
TGCGCCAGCAGTGAAGGGGGACAGGTGACAGATACGCAGTATTTT
>TRBD1|TRBV6-5|.|TRBJ2-7
CASSSRQGSYEQYF
TGTGCCAGCAGTTCAAGACAGGGGAGCTACGAGCAGTACTTC
>.|TRBV20-1|.|TRBJ1-1
CSAQGITEAFF
TGCAGTGCCCAGGGGATCACTGAAGCTTTCTTT
>.|TRBV9|.|TRBJ2-3
CASSVGTGSSTDTQYF
TGTGCCAGCAGCGTAGGTACAGGGTCCAGCACAGATACGCAGTATTTT
>.|TRBV7-2|.|TRBJ2-1
CASSINRVPYNEQFF
TGTGCCAGCAGCATCAACAGGGTCCCCTACAATGAGCAGTTCTTC
>TRBD1|TRBV5-1|once|TRBJ2-2
CASSLLLTGTGELFF
TGCGCCAGCAGCTTGCTCCTGACAGGGACCGGGGAGCTGTTTTTT
>TRBD1|TRBV10-2|.|TRBJ2-1
CASSPGRGRLNEQFF
TGCGCCAGCAGCCCCGGAAGGGGGCGCCTCAATGAGCAGTTCTTC
>.|TRBV27|.|TRBJ1-2
CASSLSASGGYGRGYTF
TGTGCCAGCAGTTTATCCGCTTCGGGGGGATATGGGCGCGGCTACACCTTC
>.|TRBV30|.|TRBJ2-2
CAWSGGGGVGELFF
TGTGCCTGGAGTGGAGGGGGAGGGGTCGGGGAGCTGTTTTTT
>.|TRBV7-8|.|TRBJ2-7
CASSLARISDISYEQYF
TGTGCCAGCAGCTTAGCGAGGATATCGGACATCTCCTACGAGCAGTACTTC
>TRBD2|TRBV28|.|TRBJ2-5
CASSFASGNLQETQYF
TGTGCCAGCAGTTTCGCTAGCGGGAACCTCCAAGAGACCCAGTACTTC
>.|TRBV11-2|.|TRBJ1-1
CASSLEWAAEAFF
TGTGCCAGCAGCTTAGAGTGGGCAGCTGAAGCTTTCTTT
>.|TRBV4-2|many|TRBJ2-7
CASSPVTSSYGEQYF
TGTGCCAGCAGCCCGGTGACTAGTTCCTACGGGGAGCAGTACTTC
>TRBD1|TRBV19|.|TRBJ1-5
CASSVWTGKGEPQHF
TGTGCCAGTAGTGTTTGGACAGGGAAGGGTGAGCCCCAGCATTTT
>TRBD2|TRBV7-9|.|TRBJ2-7
CASSSLGLVLGEQYF
TGTGCCAGCAGCTCCCTCGGACTAGTCTTGGGTGAGCAGTACTTC
>TRBD1|TRBV6-6|.|TRBJ1-2
CASSRSTGGGYGYTF
TGTGCCAGCAGTCGATCGACAGGGGGCGGCTATGGCTACACCTTC
>.|TRBV29-1|.|TRBJ2-2
CSGSRGTITGELFF
TGCAGCGGTTCCCGGGGAACGATCACCGGGGAGCTGTTTTTT
>.|TRBV7-9|few|TRBJ2-5
CASSLFGLAQETQYF
TGTGCCAGCAGCTTATTTGGTCTAGCCCAAGAGACCCAGTACTTC